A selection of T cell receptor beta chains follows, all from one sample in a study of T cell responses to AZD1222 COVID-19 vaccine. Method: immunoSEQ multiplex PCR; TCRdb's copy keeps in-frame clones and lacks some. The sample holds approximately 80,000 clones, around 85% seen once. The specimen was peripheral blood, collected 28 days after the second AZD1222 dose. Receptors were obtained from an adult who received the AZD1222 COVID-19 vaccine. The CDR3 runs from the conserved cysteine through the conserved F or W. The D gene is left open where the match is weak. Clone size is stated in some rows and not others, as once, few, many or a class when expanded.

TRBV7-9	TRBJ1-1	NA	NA	TGTGCCAGCAGTCTAGGGAGGCCGGACACTGAAGCTTTCTTT	CASSLGRPDTEAFF
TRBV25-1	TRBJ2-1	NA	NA	TGTGCCAGCAGTGCGCGGAGCAATGAGCAGTTCTTC	CASSARSNEQFF
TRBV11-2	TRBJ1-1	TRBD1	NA	TGTGCCAGCAGCTTACAACTCCGGACAGGGTTGAACCCTGAAGCTTTCTTT	CASSLQLRTGLNPEAFF
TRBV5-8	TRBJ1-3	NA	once	TGTGCCAGCAGCGCCGACTGGAGCTCTGGAAACACCATATATTTT	CASSADWSSGNTIYF
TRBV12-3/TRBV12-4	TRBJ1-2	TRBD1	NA	TGTGCCAGCAGACCAGGGGGTAGCTATGGCTACACCTTC	CASRPGGSYGYTF
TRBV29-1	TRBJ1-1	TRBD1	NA	TGCAGCGTAACCGGGACAGGGACATTTGAAGCTTTCTTT	CSVTGTGTFEAFF
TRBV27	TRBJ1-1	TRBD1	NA	TGTGCCAGCGGACGGGGACAGGGAACAATTTGGAGCACTGAAGCTTTCTTT	CASGRGQGTIWSTEAFF
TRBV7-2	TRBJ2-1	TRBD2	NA	TGTGCCAGCAGCAGACCGGGACTAGAGGGTGTTGAGCAGTTCTTC	CASSRPGLEGVEQFF
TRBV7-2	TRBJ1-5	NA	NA	TGTGCCAGCAGCCTAGACTTCAATCAGCCCCAGCATTTT	CASSLDFNQPQHF
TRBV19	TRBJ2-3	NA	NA	TGTGCCAGTAGTATGTATTCAGCGGATGGCACAGATACGCAGTATTTT	CASSMYSADGTDTQYF
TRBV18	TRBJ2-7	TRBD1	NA	TGTGCCAGCTCACCGGCTCGGACAGGGGGCATCTACGAGCAGTACTTC	CASSPARTGGIYEQYF
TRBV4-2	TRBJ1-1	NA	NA	TGTGCCAGCAGCCAAGAGTTCAGACAGAACACTGAAGCTTTCTTT	CASSQEFRQNTEAFF
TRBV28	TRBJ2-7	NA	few	TGTGCCACACTCAACGTTCTGGGATACGAGCAGTACTTC	CATLNVLGYEQYF
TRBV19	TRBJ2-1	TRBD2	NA	TGTGCCAGTAGTGGGACTAGCGGGGGCCGTAGCTCCTACAATGAGCAGTTCTTC	CASSGTSGGRSSYNEQFF
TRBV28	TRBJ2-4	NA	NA	TGTGCCAGCAGTTTAGGGGGGGCTCGGGAAAACATTCAGTACTTC	CASSLGGARENIQYF
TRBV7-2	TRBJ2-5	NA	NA	TGTGCCAGCAGCCAACAAGGAAGGGAGACCCAGTACTTC	CASSQQGRETQYF
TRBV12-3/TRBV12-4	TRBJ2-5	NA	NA	TGTGCCAGCAGGTTGGAAGCCCAAGAGACCCAGTACTTC	CASRLEAQETQYF
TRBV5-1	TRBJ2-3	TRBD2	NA	TGCGCCAGCAGCTTGGCCGCTCTAGCGGGGGGTACAGATACGCAGTATTTT	CASSLAALAGGTDTQYF
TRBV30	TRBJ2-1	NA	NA	TGTGCCGGTCCCCGGGACGGGTACAATGAGCAGTTCTTC	CAGPRDGYNEQFF
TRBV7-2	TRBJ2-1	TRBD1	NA	TGTGCCAGCAGCAACGACCTAGGGGGCGGGCCCTACAATGAGCAGTTCTTC	CASSNDLGGGPYNEQFF
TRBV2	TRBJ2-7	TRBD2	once	TGTGCCACATACAGGGGACTAGCGGGACTTACCTACGAGCAGTACTTC	CATYRGLAGLTYEQYF
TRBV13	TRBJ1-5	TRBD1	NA	TGTGCCAGCAGCTTATCAGGGGGCAACGGTCAGCCCCAGCATTTT	CASSLSGGNGQPQHF
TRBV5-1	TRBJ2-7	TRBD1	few	TGCGCCAGCAGCTTGGAGGGGGCGACACCCTACGAGCAGTACTTC	CASSLEGATPYEQYF
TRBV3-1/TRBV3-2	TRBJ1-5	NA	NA	TGTGCCAGCAGCCAAGACGTCACACCAAATCAGCCCCAGCATTTT	CASSQDVTPNQPQHF
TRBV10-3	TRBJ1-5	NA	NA	TGTGCCATCAGTGAACAGGGAGGCAATCAGCCCCAGCATTTT	CAISEQGGNQPQHF
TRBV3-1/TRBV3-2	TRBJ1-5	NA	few	TGTGCCAGCAACGGGGGCCCGGGTCAGCCCCAGCATTTT	CASNGGPGQPQHF